This T cell receptor (beta chain) is drawn from a study of OX40 agonist ivuxolimab in advanced cancers. Study context: Dose-escalation patients' cancers were hepatocellular carcinoma, melanoma, renal cell or head and neck cancer.

A remark on this clone: Its antigen is not identified.

Study-wide results and limits: More expanded clones were found, on average, in CD8+ than in CD4+ T cells. Patients with a partial response at 0.1-3.0 mg/kg had among the lowest clonal expansion.

Data came from immunoSEQ multiplex PCR; TCRdb stores just in-frame clones and leaves some out. The data contain tens of thousands of clones, 70% to 90% of them singletons. The V and J ends lost 4 bases and 11 bases respectively, with 23 bases between them. The CDR3 is 15 amino acids. CDR1 and CDR2 (germline): LGHNA, YNFKEQ. The material sequenced was CD4+ or CD8+ T cells sorted from blood, taken in a trial of the OX40 agonist ivuxolimab. The rearrangement joins TRBV4-2 to TRBJ2-5; maybe TRBD2 (6 bases). This clonotype was obtained from an adult with an advanced solid tumor such as melanoma, head and neck, liver or kidney cancer. For the CDR3, the DNA is TGTGCCAGCAGCCCGCTCGGGACGACCTCCGGGGGTCAGTACTTC. Its translation: CASSPLGTTSGGQYF.